These 16 T cell receptor beta chains were sequenced from one sample in a study of identical twins. One entry per CDR3 protein results from TCRdb running MiXCR on the 5' RACE reads. The sample includes 230,000 or so distinct CDR3 sequences, around 8.3% of them seen just once. The data also belong to a second study, concerning yellow fever vaccine responses in identical twins.

The source material was CD8+ T cells sorted from blood. These receptors all stem from a woman in her late teens or twenties in good health.

The V and J genes are TRBV16 and TRBJ2-7; a weak D match, TRBD1 (5 bases). The CDR3 length is 13 residues. V lost 4 bases, J lost 2 bases, and 9 bases lay in between. CDR1 and CDR2 (germline): KGHSY, FQNENV. DNA of the CDR3: TGTGCCAGCAGCCGGGGCGGAGCCTACGAGCAGTACTTC. It specifies CASSRGGAYEQYF.

This clonotype was counted only a few times. The chain carries TRBV4-1 and TRBJ2-2; tentatively, D is TRBD2 (5 bases). Germline V lookup: CDR1 MGHRA, CDR2 YSYEKL. V lost 0 bases and J 3 bases, leaving 11 bases between the germline ends. The CDR3 length is 16 residues. CDR3 protein: CASSQDASGYTGELFF. CDR3 nucleotide sequence: TGCGCCAGCAGCCAAGATGCGAGCGGATACACCGGGGAGCTGTTTTTT.

This clonotype was detected only a few times. The gene calls are TRBV7-2 and TRBJ1-6; D not certain. V was trimmed by 5 bases and J by 0 bases, leaving 8 bases between them. The length of the CDR3 is 15 residues. Germline V CDR1 and CDR2: SGHTA, FQGNSA. The CDR3 spells CASSQLSSYNSPLHF. The DNA for the CDR3 is TGTGCCAGCAGCCAATTGAGCTCCTATAATTCACCCCTCCACTTT.

Ten or more counts support this clonotype. The chain is built from TRBV7-8 and TRBJ2-5; D is unresolved. With 1 base removed from V and 1 base from J, the gap between germline ends came to 10 bases. This CDR3 is built from 15 residues. The germline gives CDR1 SGHVS, CDR2 FQNEAQ. The CDR3 is CASSLVTYTQETQYF. Here the CDR3 DNA reads TGTGCCAGCAGCTTAGTGACCTATACCCAAGAGACCCAGTACTTC. Combining the CDR3 with reference TRBV7-8 and TRBJ2-5 gives the whole variable domain GAGVSQSPRYKVAKRGQDVALRCDPISGHVSLFWYQQALGQGPEFLTYFQNEAQLDKSGLPSDRFFAERPEGSVSTLKIQRTQQEDSAVYLCASSLVTYTQETQYFGPGTRLLVL.

This chain joins TRBV7-2 and TRBJ2-5; maybe TRBD2 (6 bases). CDR1 and CDR2 from the germline V gene are SGHTA and FQGNSA. With 3 bases removed from V and 0 bases from J, the gap between germline ends came to 11 bases. The CDR3 spans 15 residues. The CDR3 is CASSLVPGDQETQYF. The CDR3 DNA is TGTGCCAGCAGCTTGGTGCCGGGGGACCAAGAGACCCAGTACTTC.

CDR3 amino acids: CSVVSSGAYEQYF. CDR3 bases: TGCAGCGTGGTTTCTAGCGGGGCCTACGAGCAGTACTTC. The V and J genes are TRBV29-1 and TRBJ2-7, with 9 bases fitting TRBD2. There are 13 residues in the CDR3. V trimming: 6 bases; J trimming: 2 bases; junction bases outside the gene matches: 5. Germline V lookup: CDR1 SQVTM, CDR2 ANQGSEA.

The chain combines TRBV25-1 with TRBJ1-4; weak D call: TRBD1 (6 bases). Germline values: CDR1 MGHDK, CDR2 SYGVNS. The V and J ends lost 5 bases and 3 bases respectively, with 13 bases between them. The CDR3 runs 15 residues. The CDR3 here is CASSTPGAANEKLFF. The CDR3 coding sequence is TGTGCCAGCAGTACCCCGGGGGCAGCTAATGAAAAACTGTTTTTT.

This clonotype was seen at least ten times. The chain couples TRBV6-1 to TRBJ2-7; D possibly uses TRBD1 or TRBD2 (5 bases each). The CDR3 loop spans 17 amino acids. Trimming removed 5 bases at V and 4 bases at J, with 24 bases between. The germline gives CDR1 MNHNS, CDR2 SASEGT. The CDR3 loop reads CASSPTTGRTKEYEQYF. CDR3 in DNA: TGTGCCAGCAGTCCTACGACGGGGCGCACTAAAGAATACGAGCAGTACTTC.

This clonotype showed up many times. The CDR3 region has the DNA TGCAGTGCCAAAACTAGCGGTAGCTCCTACAATGAGCAGTTCTTC. It specifies CSAKTSGSSYNEQFF. The chain combines TRBV20-1 with TRBJ2-1; 8 bases are shared with TRBD2. Germline CDR1 reads DFQATT; CDR2 reads SNEGSKA (reference sequence). Losses at the gene ends were 6 bases for V and 0 bases for J; bases not matched to a gene: 7. This CDR3 contains 15 residues.

This chain links TRBV4-3 with TRBJ2-1, with D hard to call. Looked up from germline, CDR1 is LGHNA and CDR2 is YSLEER. This CDR3 has 15 residues. Trimming stripped 0 bases from V and 4 bases from J, with 10 bases between. The CDR3 DNA reads as TGCGCCAGCAGCCAAGATACGGGCTATTACAATGAGCAGTTCTTC. Translation: CASSQDTGYYNEQFF.

This clonotype was detected only a few times. The chain combines TRBV2 with TRBJ1-4; D gene ambiguous. V dropped 8 bases and J dropped 0 bases, with 13 bases sitting between them. The CDR3 has 15 residues. Per the germline V gene, CDR1 is SNHLY and CDR2 is FYNNEI. CDR3 loop: CASLWPGTTNEKLFF. Written as DNA, the CDR3 is TGTGCCAGCCTCTGGCCGGGAACAACTAATGAAAAACTGTTTTTT.

This clonotype was recorded a few times. The V call is TRBV5-6, the J call TRBJ2-6; D uncertain. Germline V lookup: CDR1 SGHDT, CDR2 YYEEEE. V gave up 4 bases and J gave up 2 bases, with 10 bases separating them. This CDR3 contains 15 residues. CDR3 region: CASSPASAGANVLTF. The CDR3 DNA reads TGTGCCAGCAGCCCGGCATCCGCTGGGGCCAACGTCCTGACTTTC.

This clonotype appeared a few times. The chain joins TRBV6-5 to TRBJ1-2; D might be TRBD1 (5 bases). Germline V gene data show CDR1 as MNHEY and CDR2 as SVGAGI. The V end was cut by 0 bases, the J end by 0 bases, with 11 bases between. This CDR3 comprises 16 residues. CDR3 sequence (DNA): TGTGCCAGCAGTTACTCTCTGGAGGGGACTAACTATGGCTACACCTTC. It translates to CASSYSLEGTNYGYTF.

This clonotype was recorded many times. This chain links TRBV7-9 with TRBJ2-3, with TRBD2 matching over 8 bases. Looked up from germline, CDR1 is SEHNR and CDR2 is FQNEAQ (reference sequence). CDR3 length: 15 amino acids. V lost 5 bases, J lost 0 bases, and 4 bases stayed unmatched. Here the CDR3 DNA reads TGTGCCAGCAGCAATAGCGGGGCCAGCACAGATACGCAGTATTTT. It encodes CASSNSGASTDTQYF.

The chain recombines TRBV29-1 with TRBJ1-3, with D unresolved. V lost 1 base and J 1 base, leaving 17 bases between the germline ends. The CDR3 has 17 amino acids. Germline CDR1 reads SQVTM; CDR2 reads ANQGSEA. The CDR3: CSVEAGFGYESGNTIYF. The CDR3 nucleotides read TGCAGCGTTGAAGCTGGGTTTGGATACGAATCTGGAAACACCATATATTTT.

The chain recombines TRBV4-3 with TRBJ2-7; 8 bases fit TRBD1. V gave up 3 bases and J gave up 0 bases; unmatched junction bases: 7. The CDR3 loop spans 16 amino acids. Germline V gene sequence: CDR1 LGHNA, CDR2 YSLEER. This chain's CDR3 is CASSQDPGTGSYEQYF. CDR3 DNA sequence: TGCGCCAGCAGCCAGGACCCCGGGACAGGCTCCTACGAGCAGTACTTC.